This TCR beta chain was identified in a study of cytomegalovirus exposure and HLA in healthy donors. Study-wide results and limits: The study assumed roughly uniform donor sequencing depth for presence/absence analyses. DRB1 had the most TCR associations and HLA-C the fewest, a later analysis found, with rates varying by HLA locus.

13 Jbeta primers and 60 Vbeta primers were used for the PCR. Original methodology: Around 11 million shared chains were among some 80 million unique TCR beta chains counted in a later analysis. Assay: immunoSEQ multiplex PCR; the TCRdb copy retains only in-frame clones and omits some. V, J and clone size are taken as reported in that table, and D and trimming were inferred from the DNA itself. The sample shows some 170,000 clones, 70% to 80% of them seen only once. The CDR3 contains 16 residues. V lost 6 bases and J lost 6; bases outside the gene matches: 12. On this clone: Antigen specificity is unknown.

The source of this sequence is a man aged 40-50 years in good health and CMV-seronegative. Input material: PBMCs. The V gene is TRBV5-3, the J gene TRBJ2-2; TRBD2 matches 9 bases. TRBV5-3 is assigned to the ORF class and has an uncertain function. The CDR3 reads CARTASGNNKPGELFF. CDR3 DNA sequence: TGTGCCAGAACCGCTAGCGGGAATAACAAGCCCGGGGAGCTGTTTTTT.